Listed below are T cell receptor beta chains from one sample, sequenced in a study of cytomegalovirus exposure and HLA in healthy donors. This table comes from immunoSEQ multiplex PCR, and its TCRdb copy is limited to in-frame clones, with some not included. The sample gives roughly 190,000 clones, 75% to 90% of which show up once; approximately 2.4% is in the top ten. The specimen sequenced was PBMCs. These receptors all stem from a woman between 45 and 65 years old in good health and CMV-seropositive. Each CDR3 is given without its conserved first and last residue.

v_gene | CDR3aa
TRBV5-5 | ASSFRRVQETQY
TRBV5-8 | ASFLPGTGSTGEAF
TRBV5-4 | ASNPTGGVAF
TRBV2 | ASSDRLTNSPLH
TRBV2 | ASRDRQGSNQPQH
TRBV6-5 | ASSEHGSYEQY
TRBV10-3 | AISENAWEGEAF
TRBV7-9 | ASSHGQGETQY
TRBV7-2 | ASRLDRGSYEQY
TRBV6-5 | ASSYRSGTEAF
TRBV19 | ASSLRPRGEKLF
TRBV7-9 | ASSADRERVSYGYT
TRBV30 | AWSARGELF
TRBV30 | AWSQGPAQPQH
TRBV28 | ASGSGTLGGGELF
TRBV4-2 | ASSLGGFLNTGELF
TRBV21-1 | ASSKVQPIIGT
TRBV5-1 | ASSLGDSSGNTIY
TRBV6-6 | ASTPPGVYEQY
TRBV15 | ATSKAGEGDTEAF
TRBV7-3 | ASSSGQLETQY
TRBV2 | ASSEWGQRTYNEQF
TRBV19 | ASSFGLTNEKLF
TRBV4-1 | ASSQDAGPYGYT
TRBV19 | ASSIQAGQTYEQY